These T cell receptor beta chains were read from a single sample in a study of shared T cell receptors in the human thymus. Method: immunoSEQ multiplex PCR; TCRdb's copy keeps in-frame clones and lacks some. The sample holds approximately 660,000 clones, over 75% seen once. Separately, the same data were catalogued under a study of human thymus T cells.

Material: thymocytes. The receptors here all came from a boy younger than two with a congenital heart defect. The CDR3 runs from the conserved cysteine through the conserved F or W. The order of the fields is D gene, J gene, V gene, CDR3 protein. The D gene is left open where the match is weak.

>TRBD2|TRBJ2-1|TRBV28
CASSLAGASSYNEQFF
>TRBD2|TRBJ2-7|TRBV13
CASSSASGELSYEQYF
>-|TRBJ2-7|TRBV25-1
CASSESGIYEQYF
>TRBD1|TRBJ2-7|TRBV12-5
CASGKGQGKHYEQYF
>-|TRBJ2-2|TRBV28
CASTGGCFDTGELLF
>TRBD1|TRBJ1-1|TRBV5-4
CASSIRQGAVEAFF
>-|TRBJ2-1|TRBV11-3
CASSLKGQQGNEQFF
>-|TRBJ2-7|TRBV7-2
CASSKGPRERAGEQYF
>TRBD1|TRBJ1-2|TRBV5-1
CASSLGQGACGYTF
>TRBD1|TRBJ2-7|TRBV27
CASSLSGTGLSYEQYF
>-|TRBJ2-7|TRBV2
CASSSGTPGNEQYF
>-|TRBJ2-1|TRBV30
CACWGNSYNEQFF
>TRBD2|TRBJ2-1|TRBV6-6
CASSYSKRGTYNEQFF
>TRBD2|-|TRBV7-8
CASSLRGGPYEQYF
>TRBD1|TRBJ1-1|TRBV6-1
CASSEADRGPNTEAFF
>TRBD1|TRBJ2-5|TRBV11-2
CASSTTGTGRETQYF
>-|TRBJ2-7|TRBV14
CASSHTVLYEQYF
>-|TRBJ2-1|TRBV7-9
CASSPEGGQWVNEQFF
>TRBD1|TRBJ2-7|TRBV2
CASIRTRTGSSYEQYF
>-|TRBJ2-2|TRBV10-1
CASSSTGTANTGELFF
>-|TRBJ1-2|TRBV6-7
CASSYPFDRSYGYTF
>TRBD1|TRBJ1-1|TRBV29-1
CSVEDRGVEDTEAFF
>-|TRBJ1-6|TRBV30
CAWTVNNSPLHF
>-|TRBJ2-7|TRBV14
CASSPGLRVRNYEQYF
>TRBD2|TRBJ2-1|TRBV18
CASSRGTTYNEQFF
>-|TRBJ2-2|TRBV19
CASSITYTGELFF
>-|TRBJ2-1|TRBV9
CASSPPPSGPYNEQFF
>TRBD2|TRBJ2-3|TRBV15
CATSRALAVSTDTQYF
>-|TRBJ2-5|TRBV27
CASSVDSPLETQYF
>TRBD2|TRBJ2-3|TRBV6-6
CASSYRLAGTDTQYF
>TRBD1|TRBJ2-6|TRBV7-9
CASSFARDRFFDGANVLTF
>-|TRBJ2-4|TRBV28
CASTPSPLEVNIQYF
>-|TRBJ2-3|TRBV27
CASRGLTDTQYF
>-|TRBJ1-3|TRBV7-9
CASSQAQGISGNTIYF
>TRBD2|TRBJ2-1|TRBV15
CATSRVTGLVREGSYNEQFF
>TRBD2|TRBJ2-5|TRBV5-1
CASSSDWGLAGETQYF
>TRBD1|TRBJ1-2|TRBV6-5
CASSPLGDRVSGYTF
>TRBD1|TRBJ1-1|TRBV2
CASNKQGQNTEAFF
>TRBD1|TRBJ1-3|TRBV28
CASSFLPRQGSGNTIYF
>TRBD2|TRBJ2-1|TRBV30
CAWSELGAWGTSGNNEQFF
>-|TRBJ2-5|TRBV18
CASSPSALYQETQYF
>TRBD1|TRBJ2-1|TRBV6-5
CASRGTGRHNEQFF
>TRBD2|TRBJ2-7|TRBV6-5
CASSGTSGSLNQYF
>TRBD2|TRBJ2-1|TRBV4-3
CASSALAGTGNEQFF
>-|TRBJ2-5|TRBV30
CAWGEREAQYF
>TRBD1|TRBJ2-1|TRBV29-1
CSVLGQGKDNEQFF
>-|TRBJ2-2|TRBV30
CAWRWLANTGELFF
>TRBD2|TRBJ2-5|TRBV4-2
CASSQGAAVFGRRETQYF
>-|TRBJ2-5|TRBV21-1
CASSKWTGVAGETQYF
>-|TRBJ1-1|TRBV28
CASSCPGGAEAFF
>-|TRBJ2-7|TRBV6-1
CASTLDGEDAYEQYF
>TRBD1|TRBJ2-1|TRBV11-3
CASSPNRDRGKYNEQFF
>TRBD1|TRBJ1-5|TRBV2
CASSGKQGETSNQPQHF